Below, 24 T cell receptor beta chains from the same sample are listed, as sequenced in a study of T-cell memory formation after mild COVID-19. MiXCR, applied by TCRdb to the 5' RACE reads, yields one record per CDR3 protein. The sample contains around 250,000 distinct CDR3 sequences, about 17% of which appear only once. The source material was PBMCs or a T cell subset sorted from them (not recorded which). Source of these receptors: a young man who had mild COVID-19 (a few samples of this study predate the infection). Cell type and time point are not known.

The CDR3 spells CSARVQVNTEAFF. The CDR3 nucleotides read TGCAGTGCTAGAGTCCAAGTGAACACTGAAGCTTTCTTT. The gene calls are TRBV20-1 and TRBJ1-1; the D is unclear. V was clipped by 1 base and J by 0 bases, with 6 bases between them. Germline V gene sequence: CDR1 DFQATT, CDR2 SNEGSKA (reference sequence). This CDR3 has 13 amino acids.

This clonotype appeared many times. The V call is TRBV14, the J call TRBJ2-6; D perhaps matches TRBD1 (6 bases). Germline V lookup: CDR1 SGHDN, CDR2 FVKESK. The ends were cut back, 4 bases at V and 0 bases at J, with 7 bases in the middle. The CDR3 has 15 residues. The CDR3 nucleotides are TGTGCCAGCAGCCCGGGACACTCTGGGGCCAACGTCCTGACTTTC. This codes for CASSPGHSGANVLTF.

This chain connects TRBV5-1 to TRBJ1-2; maybe TRBD1 (6 bases). Germline V gene lookup returns CDR1 SGHRS and CDR2 YFSETQ. The CDR3 is 16 amino acids. Trimming took off 3 bases at V and 6 bases at J, with 21 bases between the two ends. CDR3: CASSYQGRPGENGYTF. CDR3 DNA sequence: TGCGCCAGCAGCTACCAGGGGCGACCAGGAGAGAATGGCTACACCTTC.

This chain uses TRBV4-3 with TRBJ2-3; D possibly matches TRBD1 or TRBD2 (6 bases each). V was trimmed by 4 bases and J by 5 bases, leaving 13 bases between them. Germline CDR1 is LGHNA and CDR2 is YSLEER. The CDR3 is made up of 14 amino acids. DNA of the CDR3: TGCGCCAGCAGCCGCTCGGGGGCACAAGATACGCAGTATTTT. It translates to CASSRSGAQDTQYF.

This clonotype was found many times. The chain has TRBV11-2 and TRBJ2-1, with 9 positions matching TRBD2. The CDR3 extends over 15 amino acids. The trim removed 1 base at V and 9 bases at J, leaving 7 bases unmatched. Germline CDR1 and CDR2: SGHAT and FQNNGV. The CDR3 protein is CASSLGLAGIGEQFF. The CDR3 coding sequence is TGTGCCAGCAGCTTAGGGCTAGCGGGGATTGGTGAGCAGTTCTTC.

The chain has TRBV7-9 and TRBJ2-1, with 7 bases lining up with TRBD1. The J segment lost 6 bases and the V segment lost 5 bases, leaving 10 bases of the junction unmatched. This CDR3 is 15 amino acids long. Germline CDR1 SEHNR, CDR2 FQNEAQ (reference sequence). The CDR3 DNA reads TGTGCCAGCAGCACCGAAGACAGGGCCCTCAATGAGCAGTTCTTC. It encodes CASSTEDRALNEQFF.

This clonotype was counted a few times. V gene TRBV7-6 combines with J gene TRBJ1-3; D remains unclear. This CDR3 spans 14 amino acids. V lost 4 bases and J lost 4, with 11 bases in between. Germline V gene sequence: CDR1 SGHVS, CDR2 FNYEAQ. CDR3 sequence (DNA): TGTGCCAGCAGCTCAGGCGGGTTGGGAAACACCATATATTTT. As protein: CASSSGGLGNTIYF.

CDR3 amino acids: CASSNNPGNNQPQHF. The CDR3, as DNA: TGTGCCAGCTCTAACAATCCAGGGAACAATCAGCCCCAGCATTTT. This chain uses TRBV18 with TRBJ1-5; TRBD1 is a possible D gene (5 bases). Germline lookup yields CDR1 KGHSH and CDR2 LQKENI. This CDR3 comprises 15 residues. Trimming left V 6 bases short and J 3 bases short, with 15 bases between.

The V and J genes are TRBV20-1 and TRBJ2-2; no definite D call. The CDR3 has 13 residues. Trimming removed 6 bases from V and 0 bases from J, with 8 bases in between. Germline V lookup: CDR1 DFQATT, CDR2 SNEGSKA (reference sequence). The CDR3 nucleotides read TGCAGTGCCTCGGCCCCGAACACCGGGGAGCTGTTTTTT. As protein: CSASAPNTGELFF.

The sample holds many counts of this clonotype. The chain uses TRBV5-1 and TRBJ2-7, with D possibly being TRBD1 (5 bases). Trimming stripped 2 bases from V and 4 bases from J, with 7 bases between. Germline V gives CDR1 SGHRS, CDR2 YFSETQ. CDR3 length: 12 amino acids. CDR3 sequence: CASSFQGYEQYF. The DNA for the CDR3 is TGCGCCAGCAGCTTCCAGGGATACGAGCAGTACTTC. Full variable domain (outside the CDR3, taken from reference TRBV5-1 and TRBJ2-7): KAGVTQTPRYLIKTRGQQVTLSCSPISGHRSVSWYQQTPGQGLQFLFEYFSETQRNKGNFPGRFSGRQFSNSRSEMNVSTLELGDSALYLCASSFQGYEQYFGPGTRLTVT.

This clonotype was seen only a few times. V is TRBV9 and J is TRBJ1-2, with TRBD1 matching 10 bases. J gave up 4 bases and V 3 bases, and 3 bases lay outside the gene matches. The germline CDR1 and CDR2 sequences are SGDLS and YYNGEE. The CDR3 sequence is 14 residues long. The CDR3 DNA reads as TGTGCCAGCAGCGGCGGGACAGGGGCCTATGGCTACACCTTC. Protein: CASSGGTGAYGYTF.

This clonotype came up a few times. This rearrangement joins TRBV20-1 to TRBJ2-7, with D hard to call. V shed 1 base and J shed 4 bases, with 5 bases lying between them. Germline-derived CDR1 and CDR2 are DFQATT and SNEGSKA (reference sequence). The CDR3 runs to 11 residues. The CDR3 here is CSARGGYEQYV. The CDR3 coding sequence is TGCAGTGCTAGAGGGGGTTACGAGCAGTACGTC.

This rearrangement joins TRBV12-2 to TRBJ2-1; the D segment call TRBD2 is taken from the table without a DNA check. TRBV12-2 is marked as a pseudogene. The CDR3 covers 12 residues. The CDR3 spells CASRTSGNEQFF. Written as DNA, the CDR3 is TGTGCAAGCCGGACTAGCGGCAATGAGCAGTTCTTC.

The J gene is TRBJ2-5, the V gene TRBV7-2; D is unresolved. CDR3 length: 13 amino acids. The germline V gene encodes CDR1 SGHTA and CDR2 FQGNSA. With 1 base removed from V and 1 base from J, the gap between germline ends came to 4 bases. Here the CDR3 DNA reads TGTGCCAGCAGCTTAGACATCCAAGAGACCCAGTACTTC. Protein: CASSLDIQETQYF.

In this sample, this clonotype turned up a few times. This chain links TRBV20-1 with TRBJ2-2; D is ambiguous. Germline-derived CDR1 and CDR2 are DFQATT and SNEGSKA (reference sequence). Trimming stripped 3 bases from V and 1 base from J, with 6 bases between. This CDR3 spans 13 amino acids. The CDR3 spells CSASPGNTGELFF. The DNA for the CDR3 is TGCAGTGCTAGCCCGGGGAACACCGGGGAGCTGTTTTTT.

This rearrangement joins TRBV9 to TRBJ2-1; 8 nucleotides line up with TRBD1. Germline V gene data show CDR1 as SGDLS and CDR2 as YYNGEE. The CDR3 sequence is 14 residues long. V lost 0 bases, J lost 9 bases, and 5 bases stayed unmatched. This chain's CDR3 is CASSVGQGIGEQFF. The DNA of the CDR3 is TGTGCCAGCAGCGTAGGACAGGGGATAGGTGAGCAGTTCTTC.

The rearrangement joins TRBV29-1 to TRBJ2-7, with D possibly being TRBD2 (5 bases). Germline CDR1 and CDR2: SQVTM and ANQGSEA. The CDR3 totals 13 residues. The V gene lost 3 bases and the J gene lost 2 bases, with 11 bases spanning the gap. CDR3 sequence: CSVDTGRAYEQYF. The CDR3 nucleotides read TGCAGCGTTGATACTGGGCGGGCCTACGAGCAGTACTTC.

This sequence joins TRBV5-1 and TRBJ2-5; 10 positions match TRBD2. Germline trimming cut 0 bases from V and 2 bases from J; bases unmatched to any gene: 4. This CDR3 has 16 amino acids. Germline CDR1 reads SGHRS; CDR2 reads YFSETQ. The CDR3 sequence is CASSLALAGEQETQYF. The CDR3 DNA reads TGCGCCAGCAGCTTGGCCCTAGCGGGGGAGCAAGAGACCCAGTACTTC.

The chain uses TRBV6-5 and TRBJ2-1; the D gene is possibly TRBD1 (5 bases). Deletions cut 5 bases from V and 9 bases from J, with 14 bases between. This CDR3 has 13 amino acids. Germline V lookup: CDR1 MNHEY, CDR2 SVGAGI. CDR3 sequence reads: CASSETVSGEQFF. Here the CDR3 DNA reads TGTGCCAGCAGTGAGACAGTATCCGGTGAGCAGTTCTTC.

This clonotype turned up a few times. The rearrangement links TRBV28 to TRBJ2-5; D gene uncertain. Germline assignment: CDR1 MDHEN and CDR2 SYDVKM. The CDR3 is 12 amino acids. Trimming removed 3 bases at V and 7 bases at J, with 9 bases between. CDR3 DNA sequence: TGTGCCAGCAGTTTCCCCGGCGGGACCCAGTACTTC. Translated: CASSFPGGTQYF.

The chain joins TRBV10-3 to TRBJ2-1; D possibly corresponds to TRBD2 (6 bases). The germline CDR1 and CDR2 sequences are ENHRY and SYGVKD. V lost 10 bases to trimming and J lost 8 bases, with 21 bases between them. This CDR3 is built from 14 residues. The CDR3 loop is CATRGTSHSDEQFF. CDR3 bases: TGTGCCACGCGCGGGACTTCACATTCCGATGAGCAGTTCTTC.

This clonotype was detected a few times. The V call is TRBV4-3, the J call TRBJ2-2; 10 bases line up with TRBD1. V dropped 3 bases and J dropped 5; count of bases not matched to a gene: 12. CDR1 and CDR2 (germline): LGHNA, YSLEER. The CDR3 contains 18 residues. CDR3 sequence: CASSHPWRQGARTGELFF. CDR3 coding DNA: TGCGCCAGCAGCCACCCATGGAGACAGGGGGCGCGAACCGGGGAGCTGTTTTTT.

The chain uses TRBV12-3 or TRBV12-4 and TRBJ2-5; TRBD2 matches at 11 bases. Trimming at V came to 6 bases and at J to 5 bases, leaving 11 bases not matched to a gene. The CDR3 loop spans 16 amino acids. CDR3 residues: CASSPSSGGSGETQYF. DNA for the CDR3: TGTGCCAGCAGCCCCTCTAGCGGGGGGTCCGGGGAGACCCAGTACTTC.

This clonotype was counted only a few times. The V gene is TRBV12-3 or TRBV12-4, the J gene TRBJ2-2; the match to TRBD1 covers 7 bases. V trimming: 3 bases; J trimming: 3 bases; junction bases outside the gene matches: 1. This CDR3 has 14 amino acids. The chain's CDR3 is CASSFTGDTGELFF. The CDR3 region has the DNA TGTGCCAGCAGTTTTACAGGGGACACCGGGGAGCTGTTTTTT.